The 14 T cell receptor beta chains reported below all come from one sample, sequenced in a study of cytomegalovirus exposure and HLA in healthy donors. PCR employed 60 Vbeta and 13 Jbeta primers. Generated by immunoSEQ multiplex PCR, the TCRdb table keeps only in-frame clones and is missing some. The data hold 140,000 to 150,000 clones, with more than 8% observed a single time. Material: PBMCs. The receptor source for this set is a middle-aged man in good health and CMV-seronegative.

V is TRBV30 and J is TRBJ1-2, with a tentative D call TRBD1 (5 bases). CDR1 and CDR2 from the germline V gene are GTSNPN and SVGIG (reference sequence). V lost 3 bases, J lost 2 bases, and 16 bases lay in between. The CDR3 covers 15 residues. This CDR3 is CAWSRFRGGNYGYTF. The CDR3 nucleotides read TGTGCCTGGAGCCGATTCCGGGGGGGGAACTATGGCTACACCTTC.

The rearrangement joins TRBV5-1 to TRBJ2-3, with TRBD2 identical over 7 bases. V dropped 4 bases and J dropped 2; count of bases not matched to a gene: 4. Germline CDR1 is SGHRS and CDR2 is YFSETQ. This CDR3 spans 14 amino acids. The CDR3 DNA reads TGCGCCAGCAGCCCGGGGGGAACCACAGATACGCAGTATTTT. Protein product: CASSPGGTTDTQYF.

The sample holds a few counts of this clone. The junction does not match germline at one end; this may be a read error. V and J are TRBV5-1 and TRBJ1-1; 7 bases agree with TRBD1. CDR1 is SGHRS, CDR2 YFSETQ, per germline. The CDR3 loop spans 14 amino acids. Here the CDR3 reads CASSLGQKDTEAFF. The CDR3 coding sequence is TGCGCCAGCAGTTTGGGACAGAAAGACACTGAAGCTTTCTTT.

This clone was seen a handful of times. The chain employs TRBV2 and TRBJ2-2, with D possibly being TRBD1 (5 bases). Germline V CDR1 and CDR2: SNHLY, FYNNEI. The CDR3 is made up of 16 amino acids. Trimming stripped 1 base from V and 7 bases from J, with 16 bases between. The DNA for the CDR3 is TGTGCCAGCAGTGAAGAAGGGGCCCCCCGGATCGGGGAGCTGTTTTTT. It yields the protein CASSEEGAPRIGELFF.

This chain uses TRBV6-5 with TRBJ1-2; weak D call: TRBD1 (6 bases). CDR1 is MNHEY, CDR2 SVGAGI, per germline. The CDR3 totals 14 residues. Trimming stripped 0 bases from V and 3 bases from J, with 8 bases between. The CDR3 region has the DNA TGTGCCAGCAGTTACTCAGGGGGGGACTATGGCTACACCTTC. It encodes CASSYSGGDYGYTF.

This clone was recorded a few times. CDR3 amino acids: CASRETSGVGNQYF. CDR3 coding DNA: TGTGCCAGCAGGGAAACTAGCGGGGTTGGGAACCAGTACTTC. The chain couples TRBV9 to TRBJ2-5; TRBD2 aligns across 10 bases. V lost 5 bases to trimming and J lost 10 bases; unmatched junction nucleotides: 11. The germline V gene has CDR1 SGDLS and CDR2 YYNGEE. The CDR3 is made up of 14 amino acids.

This clone was counted a few times. The chain uses TRBV19 and TRBJ1-6; 9 bases agree with TRBD1. The CDR3 sequence is 16 residues long. Germline V gene lookup returns CDR1 LNHDA and CDR2 SQIVND (reference sequence). V lost 5 bases, J lost 6 bases, and 8 bases stayed unmatched. CDR3 amino acids: CASSLLPGQGNSPLHF. In nucleotides, the CDR3 is TGTGCCAGTAGTCTTCTGCCGGGACAGGGTAATTCACCCCTCCACTTT.

This clone was found a few times. This sequence joins TRBV27 and TRBJ2-2; D uncertain. The V end was cut by 2 bases, the J end by 1 base, with 5 bases between. The CDR3 is 14 residues long. CDR1 MNHEY and CDR2 SMNVEV come from the germline V gene (reference sequence). This CDR3 is CASSLRGNTGELFF. CDR3 nucleotides: TGTGCCAGCAGTTTACGCGGGAACACCGGGGAGCTGTTTTTT.

This chain's CDR3 is CSVGETGYSGNTIYF. In DNA form, the CDR3 reads TGCAGCGTTGGTGAGACAGGTTACTCTGGAAACACCATATATTTT. The genes are TRBV29-1 and TRBJ1-3, with a weak D call TRBD1 (6 bases). The CDR3 has 15 amino acids. Germline CDR1 is SQVTM and CDR2 is ANQGSEA. With 4 bases removed from V and 0 bases from J, the gap between germline ends came to 13 bases.

The CDR3 sequence: CASSRSGRDPEVEQYF. In nucleotides, the CDR3 is TGTGCCAGCAGCCGTAGCGGGAGGGACCCGGAAGTAGAGCAGTACTTC. The chain employs TRBV5-4 and TRBJ2-7; 11 bases are shared with TRBD2. CDR1 SGHNT and CDR2 YYREEE come from the germline V gene (reference sequence). There are 16 residues in the CDR3. The junction had 13 bases not matched to a gene; V was cut back by 4 bases and J by 7 bases. The full variable domain, completed using reference TRBV5-4 and TRBJ2-7, is ETGVTQSPTHLIKTRGQQVTLRCSSQSGHNTVSWYQQALGQGPQFIFQYYREEENGRGNFPPRFSGLQFPNYSSELNVNALELDDSALYLCASSRSGRDPEVEQYFGPGTRLTVT.

This clone was counted between two and nine times. The chain uses TRBV19 and TRBJ1-5; no clear D gene. The CDR3 contains 17 residues. The V end lost 6 bases, the J end lost 0 bases, and 18 bases lay between the germline ends. Germline CDR1 and CDR2: LNHDA and SQIVND (reference sequence). The CDR3 coding sequence is TGTGCCAGTAGCCCAAGAATATCAGGTTATAGCAATCAGCCCCAGCATTTT. This sequence encodes CASSPRISGYSNQPQHF.

A few counts support this clone. This chain uses TRBV2 with TRBJ2-2; possible D gene TRBD2, 6 bases. CDR1 is SNHLY, CDR2 FYNNEI, per germline. This CDR3 has 15 residues. The V end was cut by 3 bases, the J end by 1 base, with 9 bases between. The chain's CDR3 is CASSDAGRNTGELFF. CDR3 nucleotide sequence: TGTGCCAGCAGTGATGCGGGAAGGAACACCGGGGAGCTGTTTTTT.

On this clone: Sequence at one end of the junction differs from germline and may be a read error. The CDR3 loop is CASRFRTGYSPLHF. The CDR3 region has the DNA TGTGCCAGCCGCTTTAGGACAGGGTATTCACCCCTCCACTTT. This chain links TRBV5-8 with TRBJ1-6; 8 bases are a match to TRBD1. The germline V gene has CDR1 SGHTS and CDR2 YDEGEE. CDR3 length equals 14 residues. Full variable domain (remainder filled in from reference TRBV5-8 and TRBJ1-6): EAGVTQSPTHLIKTRGQQATLRCSPISGHTSVYWYQQALGLGLQFLLWYDEGEERNRGNFPPRFSGRQFPNYSSELNVNALELEDSALYLCASRFRTGYSPLHFGNGTRLTVT.

This clone was recorded a few times. The rearrangement joins TRBV6-1 to TRBJ2-1, with 9 bases fitting TRBD1. This CDR3 spans 15 amino acids. V trimming: 1 base; J trimming: 9 bases; junction bases outside the gene matches: 7. From germline, CDR1 is MNHNS and CDR2 SASEGT. CDR3 in amino acids: CASSEGQGGGGEQFF. The CDR3 coding sequence is TGTGCCAGCAGTGAAGGACAGGGGGGGGGAGGTGAGCAGTTCTTC.